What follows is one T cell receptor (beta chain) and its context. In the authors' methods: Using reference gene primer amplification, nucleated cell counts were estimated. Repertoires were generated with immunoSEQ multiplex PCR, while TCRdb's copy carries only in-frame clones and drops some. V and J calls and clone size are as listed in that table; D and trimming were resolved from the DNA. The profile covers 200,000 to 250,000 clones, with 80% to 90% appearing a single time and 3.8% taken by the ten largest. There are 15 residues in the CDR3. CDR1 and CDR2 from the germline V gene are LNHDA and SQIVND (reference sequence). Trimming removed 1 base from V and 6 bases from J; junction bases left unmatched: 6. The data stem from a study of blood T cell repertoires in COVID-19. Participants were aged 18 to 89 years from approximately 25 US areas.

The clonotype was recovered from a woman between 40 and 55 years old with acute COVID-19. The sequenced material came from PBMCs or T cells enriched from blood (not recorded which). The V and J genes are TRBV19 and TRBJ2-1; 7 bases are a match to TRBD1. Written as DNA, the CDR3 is TGTGCCAGTAGTATAGCAGTTACAGGGGCCAATGAGCAGTTCTTC. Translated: CASSIAVTGANEQFF. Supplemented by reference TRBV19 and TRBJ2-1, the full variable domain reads DGGITQSPKYLFRKEGQNVTLSCEQNLNHDAMYWYRQDPGQGLRLIYYSQIVNDFQKGDIAEGYSVSREKKESFPLTVTSAQKNPTAFYLCASSIAVTGANEQFFGPGTRLTVL.